Each of the 26 T cell receptor beta chains below was sequenced from the same sample in a study of blood T cell repertoires in COVID-19 (dated by TCRdb to 2019 to 2021). Library generation was performed with the immunoSEQ multiplex PCR assay. TCRdb stores this immuneACCESS table with in-frame sequences only. Part of the clones is absent; in the studies checked, under half of the shortfall reflects unresolved V genes, and no reason is known for the rest. Counted in this sample were 100,000 to 150,000 clones; 60% to 75% of them appeared once. The biggest ten clones account for under 2.5% of the sample. Sequenced material: peripheral blood. The origin of the receptors is a woman in her seventies with acute or convalescent COVID-19.

This clone came up once. The chain recombines TRBV20-1 with TRBJ2-1; 10 bases match TRBD1. V was pared by 3 bases and J by 4 bases, with 3 bases of the junction left unmatched. The germline V gene encodes CDR1 DFQATT and CDR2 SNEGSKA (reference sequence). The CDR3 runs 14 residues. CDR3: CSASPGQGYNEQFF. The DNA of the CDR3 is TGCAGTGCTAGTCCGGGACAGGGGTACAATGAGCAGTTCTTC.

The V gene is TRBV5-1, the J gene TRBJ1-2, with 7 bases that match TRBD1. The V and J ends lost 1 base and 4 bases, in that order; junction bases with no gene match: 4. Germline V lookup: CDR1 SGHRS, CDR2 YFSETQ. The CDR3 extends over 14 amino acids. CDR3 in amino acids: CASSLSTGIYGYTF. In DNA form, the CDR3 reads TGCGCCAGCAGCTTGTCGACAGGGATCTATGGCTACACCTTC.

This chain joins TRBV29-1 and TRBJ1-5, with D possibly TRBD1 on 5 matching bases. The CDR3 consists of 15 residues. Germline V gives CDR1 SQVTM, CDR2 ANQGSEA. V dropped 4 bases and J dropped 0 bases, with 13 bases sitting between them. CDR3 sequence reads: CSVARDSDSNQPQHF. CDR3 nucleotides: TGCAGCGTTGCCCGGGACTCAGATAGCAATCAGCCCCAGCATTTT.

In its sample, this clone was seen a few times. This rearrangement joins TRBV9 to TRBJ1-6; D might be TRBD1 (6 bases). The CDR3 covers 15 residues. From germline, CDR1 is SGDLS and CDR2 YYNGEE. V dropped 0 bases and J dropped 10 bases, with 14 bases sitting between them. The CDR3 region has the DNA TGTGCCAGCAGCGTAGCGGCAGGGGTGGGCTCACCCCTCCACTTT. Residues: CASSVAAGVGSPLHF.

V usage is TRBV11-2 and J usage is TRBJ2-1; possibly TRBD2 for D (5 bases). The CDR3 extends over 13 amino acids. Trimming took 1 base from V and 4 from J, leaving 5 bases between them. CDR1 is SGHAT and CDR2 is FQNNGV in the germline V gene. CDR3 residues: CASSLGTYNEQFF. CDR3 DNA: TGTGCCAGCAGCTTAGGGACTTACAATGAGCAGTTCTTC.

V and J are TRBV2 and TRBJ1-2; no reliable D call. The CDR3 length is 12 residues. Trimming pared 1 base from V and 7 bases from J, leaving 7 bases between. CDR1 and CDR2 from the germline V gene are SNHLY and FYNNEI. The CDR3 DNA sequence: TGTGCCAGCAGTGAAGTCGGGAGTGGCTACACCTTC. Translation gives CASSEVGSGYTF.

V gene TRBV9 combines with J gene TRBJ2-5; the match to TRBD2 covers 10 bases. V lost 4 bases, J lost 4 bases, and 7 bases stayed unmatched. Germline-derived CDR1 and CDR2 are SGDLS and YYNGEE. The length of the CDR3 is 15 residues. The CDR3 is CASSSQAGGSETQYF. CDR3 nucleotide sequence: TGTGCCAGCAGCTCTCAAGCGGGGGGGTCAGAGACCCAGTACTTC. Complete variable domain (other parts from reference TRBV9 and TRBJ2-5): DSGVTQTPKHLITATGQRVTLRCSPRSGDLSVYWYQQSLDQGLQFLIQYYNGEERAKGNILERFSAQQFPDLHSELNLSSLELGDSALYFCASSSQAGGSETQYFGPGTRLLVL.

There are a few counts of this clone. This chain joins TRBV2 and TRBJ1-2; 9 nucleotides match TRBD1. The ends lost 6 bases at V and 7 bases at J; junction bases unmatched: 3. This CDR3 is 12 amino acids long. The germline gives CDR1 SNHLY, CDR2 FYNNEI. The CDR3 protein is CASRVDRGGYTF. The CDR3 DNA reads as TGTGCCAGCAGAGTGGACAGGGGTGGCTACACCTTC.

The chain recombines TRBV5-5 with TRBJ1-2, with 9 positions matching TRBD1. Germline assignment: CDR1 SGHKS and CDR2 YYEKEE (reference sequence). The CDR3 runs to 17 residues. The J segment lost 4 bases and the V segment lost 4 bases, leaving 14 bases of the junction unmatched. Here the CDR3 DNA reads TGTGCCAGCAGCCCACGACCGGACAGGGGAAAATCCTATGGCTACACCTTC. Residues: CASSPRPDRGKSYGYTF.

The chain joins TRBV30 to TRBJ2-7; D call uncertain. From germline, CDR1 is GTSNPN and CDR2 SVGIG (reference sequence). The CDR3 sequence is 16 residues long. V lost 0 bases, J lost 0 bases, and 15 bases lay in between. DNA of the CDR3: TGTGCCTGGAGTGTACATTTGCTAGTGAGCTCCTACGAGCAGTACTTC. Its translation is CAWSVHLLVSSYEQYF.

This chain joins TRBV28 and TRBJ1-6; D remains ambiguous. Trimming cost V 1 base and J 6 bases, with 16 bases left between them. CDR1 MDHEN and CDR2 SYDVKM come from the germline V gene. This CDR3 comprises 17 residues. The DNA for the CDR3 is TGTGCCAGCAGTTTATTCCCTAGTCGTGCCCCTAATTCACCCCTCCACTTT. Protein: CASSLFPSRAPNSPLHF.

This sequence joins TRBV21-1 and TRBJ2-3; the DNA was not used to check the table's D call, TRBD2. TRBV21-1 is classified as a pseudogene. The CDR3 consists of 14 residues. CDR3: CASDEGPSTDTQYF. For the CDR3, the DNA is TGTGCCAGCGACGAGGGCCCGAGCACAGATACGCAGTATTTT.

The DNA for the CDR3 is TGCGCCAGCAGCCAAGATCGTGGTGGGGTATGGGGGAGGTACAATGAGCAGTTCTTC. Protein product: CASSQDRGGVWGRYNEQFF. The chain joins TRBV4-1 to TRBJ2-1, with D possibly matching TRBD2 (6 bases). This CDR3 has 19 amino acids. Trimming took off 0 bases at V and 4 bases at J, with 22 bases between the two ends. The germline V gene has CDR1 MGHRA and CDR2 YSYEKL.

The chain combines TRBV2 with TRBJ2-3; D perhaps matches TRBD2 (6 bases). Germline CDR1 SNHLY, CDR2 FYNNEI. The V end was cut by 3 bases, the J end by 7 bases, with 11 bases between. CDR3 size: 13 residues. In DNA form, the CDR3 reads TGTGCCAGCAGTGAGGTCGGGGGAAATACGCAGTATTTT. It yields the protein CASSEVGGNTQYF.

CDR3 loop: CASNDRVSEAFF. The DNA of the CDR3 is TGTGCCAGCAACGACAGGGTGTCTGAAGCTTTCTTT. The chain carries TRBV6-5 and TRBJ1-1, with 7 bases identical to TRBD1. Trimming at V came to 7 bases and at J to 6 bases, leaving 5 bases not matched to a gene. The CDR3 sequence is 12 residues long. CDR1 is MNHEY, CDR2 SVGAGI, per germline.

The chain recombines TRBV9 with TRBJ2-7; no clear D. V lost 0 bases, J lost 2 bases, and 9 bases lay in between. The length of the CDR3 is 14 residues. Per the germline V gene, CDR1 is SGDLS and CDR2 is YYNGEE. CDR3 nucleotides: TGTGCCAGCAGCGTAGGTTCAGATCCCTACGAGCAGTACTTC. Amino acid sequence: CASSVGSDPYEQYF.

J is TRBJ2-7 and V is TRBV5-1; 7 bases match TRBD2. This CDR3 region has 15 residues. J lost 0 bases, V lost 4 bases, and 7 bases had no gene match. Germline lookup yields CDR1 SGHRS and CDR2 YFSETQ. CDR3 amino acids: CASSTTGGSSYEQYF. The CDR3 nucleotides are TGCGCCAGCAGCACCACGGGAGGAAGCTCCTACGAGCAGTACTTC.

This clone was detected a few times. This chain connects TRBV9 to TRBJ1-2; D is possibly TRBD1 (6 bases). The germline V and J ends were trimmed by 3 bases and 2 bases, with 11 bases remaining between them. The CDR3 spans 14 residues. The germline V gene encodes CDR1 SGDLS and CDR2 YYNGEE. The CDR3 spells CASSGLDRNYGYTF. CDR3 DNA sequence: TGTGCCAGCAGCGGACTCGACAGGAACTATGGCTACACCTTC. The entire variable domain, with the rest obtained from reference TRBV9 and TRBJ1-2, is as follows: DSGVTQTPKHLITATGQRVTLRCSPRSGDLSVYWYQQSLDQGLQFLIQYYNGEERAKGNILERFSAQQFPDLHSELNLSSLELGDSALYFCASSGLDRNYGYTFGSGTRLTVV.

V is TRBV10-2 and J is TRBJ2-2, with D perhaps matching TRBD2 (6 bases). Trimming cost V 6 bases and J 5 bases, with 13 bases left between them. The CDR3 contains 14 residues. The germline CDR1 and CDR2 sequences are WSHSY and SAAADI. CDR3 sequence reads: CASSGTLGTGELFF. The CDR3 DNA reads as TGCGCCAGCAGCGGGACTCTCGGGACCGGGGAGCTGTTTTTT.

The chain couples TRBV18 to TRBJ2-2, with D perhaps TRBD1 (6 bases). Germline V gene sequence: CDR1 KGHSH, CDR2 LQKENI. This CDR3 has 17 residues. V was shortened by 3 bases and J by 0 bases, with 14 bases between the two germline ends. The CDR3 protein is CASSPSTGSTNTGELFF. The DNA for the CDR3 is TGTGCCAGCTCACCGTCGACAGGCTCAACGAACACCGGGGAGCTGTTTTTT.

V gene TRBV11-2 combines with J gene TRBJ2-3, with D possibly being TRBD1 (6 bases). Trimming shortened V by 5 bases and J by 2 bases, and 11 bases separated the two germline ends. Germline-derived CDR1 and CDR2 are SGHAT and FQNNGV. The CDR3 extends over 14 amino acids. CDR3 DNA: TGTGCCAGCAGCCCAGGACAGACCACAGATACGCAGTATTTT. As protein: CASSPGQTTDTQYF.

This clone was detected a few times. This sequence joins TRBV7-9 and TRBJ1-2, with D tentatively TRBD1 (5 bases). Per germline, CDR1 SEHNR and CDR2 FQNEAQ (reference sequence). The V gene lost 1 base and the J gene lost 8 bases, with 14 bases spanning the gap. CDR3 length equals 14 residues. CDR3 loop: CASSLGQGRGGYTF. The CDR3 DNA sequence: TGTGCCAGCAGCTTAGGCCAGGGAAGGGGCGGCTACACCTTC. Full variable domain (remainder filled in from reference TRBV7-9 and TRBJ1-2): DTGVSQNPRHKITKRGQNVTFRCDPISEHNRLYWYRQTLGQGPEFLTYFQNEAQLEKSRLLSDRFSAERPKGSFSTLEIQRTEQGDSAMYLCASSLGQGRGGYTFGSGTRLTVV.

This clone was counted only a few times. This chain connects TRBV19 to TRBJ2-1; perhaps TRBD1 as D (5 bases). Trimming shortened V by 3 bases and J by 9 bases, and 18 bases separated the two germline ends. The CDR3 has 15 amino acids. The germline CDR1 and CDR2 sequences are LNHDA and SQIVND (reference sequence). For the CDR3, the DNA is TGTGCCAGTAGTATGTCTGCAGGGTCGGTTGGTGAGCAGTTCTTC. Its protein is CASSMSAGSVGEQFF.

This chain joins TRBV5-1 and TRBJ1-3; TRBD1 matches 7 bases. The germline V gene has CDR1 SGHRS and CDR2 YFSETQ. After removal of 0 bases from V and 4 bases from J, the junction contained 7 bases not matched to a gene. The CDR3 has 16 residues. The CDR3 coding sequence is TGCGCCAGCAGCTTGGCCGGGGCAGGGGGAGGAAACACCATATATTTT. It encodes CASSLAGAGGGNTIYF. Supplemented by reference TRBV5-1 and TRBJ1-3, the full variable domain reads KAGVTQTPRYLIKTRGQQVTLSCSPISGHRSVSWYQQTPGQGLQFLFEYFSETQRNKGNFPGRFSGRQFSNSRSEMNVSTLELGDSALYLCASSLAGAGGGNTIYFGEGSWLTVV.

V is TRBV7-8 and J is TRBJ2-7, with D tentatively TRBD2 (7 bases). CDR3 size: 14 residues. Trimming pared 4 bases from V and 3 bases from J, leaving 13 bases between. CDR1 SGHVS and CDR2 FQNEAQ come from the germline V gene. The CDR3, as DNA: TGTGCCAGCAGCTGGGGGGGGCAGGGCTACGAGCAGTACTTC. Its translation is CASSWGGQGYEQYF. The full variable domain, completed using reference TRBV7-8 and TRBJ2-7, is GAGVSQSPRYKVAKRGQDVALRCDPISGHVSLFWYQQALGQGPEFLTYFQNEAQLDKSGLPSDRFFAERPEGSVSTLKIQRTQQEDSAVYLCASSWGGQGYEQYFGPGTRLTVT.

V usage is TRBV5-5 and J usage is TRBJ2-1, with 7 nucleotides matching TRBD1. The CDR3 covers 13 residues. J was trimmed by 8 bases and V by 3 bases; bases with no gene match: 5. In germline, CDR1 is SGHKS, CDR2 YYEKEE (reference sequence). The CDR3 region is CASSYDRVDEQFF. CDR3 coding DNA: TGTGCCAGCAGCTATGACAGGGTGGATGAGCAGTTCTTC.